This T cell receptor (beta chain) was captured in a study of control samples from healthy donors and cancer patients. This CDR3 region has 13 residues. Trimming left V 5 bases short and J 6 bases short, with 13 bases between. From germline, CDR1 is SGHTA and CDR2 FQGTGA. The data were produced by immunoSEQ multiplex PCR, yet TCRdb's version contains in-frame clones alone and is incomplete. The sample has about 160,000 clones; 92% are singletons. The sample was blood. This sequence was found in a woman under 40 in good health. The V call is TRBV7-3, the J call TRBJ1-1; D might be TRBD1 (5 bases). The CDR3 reads CASSPGGLAEAFF. The CDR3 nucleotides read TGTGCCAGCAGCCCTGGGGGGTTAGCTGAAGCTTTCTTT.